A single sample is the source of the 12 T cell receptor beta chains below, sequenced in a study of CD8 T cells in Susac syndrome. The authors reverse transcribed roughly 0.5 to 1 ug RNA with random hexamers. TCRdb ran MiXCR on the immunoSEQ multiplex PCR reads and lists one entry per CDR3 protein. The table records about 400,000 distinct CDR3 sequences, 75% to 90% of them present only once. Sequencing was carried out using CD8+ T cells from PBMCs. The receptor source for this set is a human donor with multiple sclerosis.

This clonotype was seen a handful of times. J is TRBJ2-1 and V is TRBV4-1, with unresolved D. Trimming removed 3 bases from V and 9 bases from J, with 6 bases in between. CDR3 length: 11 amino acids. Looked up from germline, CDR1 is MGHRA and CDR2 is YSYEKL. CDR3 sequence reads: CASSHDREQFF. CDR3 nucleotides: TGCGCCAGCAGCCACGACCGTGAGCAGTTCTTC.

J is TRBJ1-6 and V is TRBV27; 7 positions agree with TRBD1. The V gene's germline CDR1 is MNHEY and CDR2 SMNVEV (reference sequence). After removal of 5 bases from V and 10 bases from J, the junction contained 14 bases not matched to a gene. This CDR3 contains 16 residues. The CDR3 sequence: CASSPGLTGPRSPLHF. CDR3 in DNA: TGTGCCAGCAGTCCCGGCCTGACAGGGCCCAGGTCACCCCTCCACTTT.

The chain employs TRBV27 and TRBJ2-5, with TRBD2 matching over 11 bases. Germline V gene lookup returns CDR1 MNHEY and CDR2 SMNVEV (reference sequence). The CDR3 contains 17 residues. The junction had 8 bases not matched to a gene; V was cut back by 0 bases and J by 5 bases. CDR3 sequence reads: CASSLSGSGRGLETQYF. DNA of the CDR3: TGTGCCAGCAGTTTATCTGGTAGCGGGAGGGGCCTTGAGACCCAGTACTTC.

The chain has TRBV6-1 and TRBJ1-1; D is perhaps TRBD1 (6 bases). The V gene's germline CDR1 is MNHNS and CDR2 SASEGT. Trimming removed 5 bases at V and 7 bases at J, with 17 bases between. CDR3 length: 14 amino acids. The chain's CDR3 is CASSRWAGADEAFF. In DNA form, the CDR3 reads TGTGCCAGCAGTCGATGGGCAGGGGCCGATGAAGCTTTCTTT.

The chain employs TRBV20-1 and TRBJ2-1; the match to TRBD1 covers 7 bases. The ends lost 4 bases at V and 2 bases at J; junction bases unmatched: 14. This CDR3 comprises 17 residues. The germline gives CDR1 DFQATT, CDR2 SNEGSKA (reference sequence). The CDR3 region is CSAIPRDSLSAYNEQFF. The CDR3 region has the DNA TGCAGTGCTATCCCCCGGGACAGTCTCTCAGCCTACAATGAGCAGTTCTTC.

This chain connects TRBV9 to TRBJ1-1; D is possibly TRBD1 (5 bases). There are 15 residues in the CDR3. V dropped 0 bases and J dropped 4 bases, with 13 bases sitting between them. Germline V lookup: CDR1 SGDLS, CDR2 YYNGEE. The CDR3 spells CASSVDRGGITEAFF. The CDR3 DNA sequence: TGTGCCAGCAGCGTAGATCGGGGGGGGATCACTGAAGCTTTCTTT.

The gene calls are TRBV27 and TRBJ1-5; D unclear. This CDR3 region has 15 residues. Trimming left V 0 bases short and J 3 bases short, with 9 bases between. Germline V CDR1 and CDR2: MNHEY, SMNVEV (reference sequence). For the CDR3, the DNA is TGTGCCAGCAGTTTATCGGGGTCCTCCAATCAGCCCCAGCATTTT. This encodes CASSLSGSSNQPQHF.

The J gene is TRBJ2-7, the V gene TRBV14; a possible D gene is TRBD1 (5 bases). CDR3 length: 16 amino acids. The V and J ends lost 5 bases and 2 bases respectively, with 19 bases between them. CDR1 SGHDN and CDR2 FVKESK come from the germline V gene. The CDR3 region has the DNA TGTGCCAGCAGCGAATCCAACAGGCGATCCCCCTACGAGCAGTACTTC. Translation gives CASSESNRRSPYEQYF.

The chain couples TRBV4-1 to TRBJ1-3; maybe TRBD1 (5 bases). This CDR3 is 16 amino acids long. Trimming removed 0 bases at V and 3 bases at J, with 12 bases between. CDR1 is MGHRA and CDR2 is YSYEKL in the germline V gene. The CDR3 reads CASSQEGQGIGNTIYF. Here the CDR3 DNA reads TGCGCCAGCAGCCAAGAGGGGCAGGGTATTGGAAACACCATATATTTT.

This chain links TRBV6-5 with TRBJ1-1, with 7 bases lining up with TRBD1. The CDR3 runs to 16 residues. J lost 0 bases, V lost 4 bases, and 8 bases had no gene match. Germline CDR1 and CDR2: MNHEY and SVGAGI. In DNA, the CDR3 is TGTGCCAGCAGTTTCCTGGACAGGATCATGAACACTGAAGCTTTCTTT. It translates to CASSFLDRIMNTEAFF.

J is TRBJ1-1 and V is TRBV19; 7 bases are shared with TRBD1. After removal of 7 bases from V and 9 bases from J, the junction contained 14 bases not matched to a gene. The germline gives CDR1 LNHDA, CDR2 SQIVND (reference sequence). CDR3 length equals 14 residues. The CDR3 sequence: CASKESSEGAKAFF. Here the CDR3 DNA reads TGTGCCAGTAAGGAAAGTTCCGAGGGGGCGAAAGCTTTCTTT.

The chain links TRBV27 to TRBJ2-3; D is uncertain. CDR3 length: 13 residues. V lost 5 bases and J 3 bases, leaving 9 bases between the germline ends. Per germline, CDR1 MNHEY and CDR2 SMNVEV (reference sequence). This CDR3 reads CASSNTWTDTQYF. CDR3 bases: TGTGCCAGCAGTAACACCTGGACAGATACGCAGTATTTT.